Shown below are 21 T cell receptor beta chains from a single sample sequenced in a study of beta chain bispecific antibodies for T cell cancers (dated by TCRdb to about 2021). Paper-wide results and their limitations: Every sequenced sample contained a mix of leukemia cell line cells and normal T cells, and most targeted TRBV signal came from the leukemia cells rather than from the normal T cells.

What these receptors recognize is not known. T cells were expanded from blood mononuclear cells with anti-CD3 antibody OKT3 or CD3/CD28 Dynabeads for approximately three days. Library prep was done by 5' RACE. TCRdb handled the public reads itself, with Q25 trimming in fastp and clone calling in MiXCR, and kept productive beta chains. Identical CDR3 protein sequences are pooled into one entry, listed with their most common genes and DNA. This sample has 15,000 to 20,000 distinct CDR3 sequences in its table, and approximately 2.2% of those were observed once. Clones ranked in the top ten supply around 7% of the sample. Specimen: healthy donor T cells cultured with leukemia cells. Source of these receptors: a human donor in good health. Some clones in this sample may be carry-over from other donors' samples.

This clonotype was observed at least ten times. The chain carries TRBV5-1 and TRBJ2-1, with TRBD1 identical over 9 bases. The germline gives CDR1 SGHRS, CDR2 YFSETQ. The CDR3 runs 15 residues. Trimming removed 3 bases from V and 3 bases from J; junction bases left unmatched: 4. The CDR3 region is CASSSTGGDYNEQFF. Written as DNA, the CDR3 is TGCGCCAGCAGCTCCACAGGGGGCGACTACAATGAGCAGTTCTTC.

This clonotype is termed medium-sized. The CDR3 loop reads CASETGDSNQPQHF. The DNA of the CDR3 is TGTGCCAGCGAGACAGGAGATAGCAATCAGCCCCAGCATTTT. The chain carries TRBV10-3 and TRBJ1-5; D possibly corresponds to TRBD1 (6 bases). Germline V gives CDR1 ENHRY, CDR2 SYGVKD. This CDR3 is 14 amino acids long. The ends were cut back, 10 bases at V and 0 bases at J, with 13 bases in the middle.

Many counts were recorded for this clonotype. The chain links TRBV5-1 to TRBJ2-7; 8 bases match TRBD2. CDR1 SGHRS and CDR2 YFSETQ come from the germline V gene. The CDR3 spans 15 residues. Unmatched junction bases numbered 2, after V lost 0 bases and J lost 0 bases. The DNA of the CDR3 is TGCGCCAGCAGCTTGGAAAGCGGGGGCTCCTACGAGCAGTACTTC. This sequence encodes CASSLESGGSYEQYF.

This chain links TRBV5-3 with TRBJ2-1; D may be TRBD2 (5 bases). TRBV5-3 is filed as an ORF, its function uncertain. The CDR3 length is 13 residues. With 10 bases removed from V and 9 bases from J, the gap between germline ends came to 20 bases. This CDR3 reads CALIPKAEGEQFF. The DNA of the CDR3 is TGTGCCCTGATCCCCAAGGCCGAGGGTGAGCAGTTCTTC.

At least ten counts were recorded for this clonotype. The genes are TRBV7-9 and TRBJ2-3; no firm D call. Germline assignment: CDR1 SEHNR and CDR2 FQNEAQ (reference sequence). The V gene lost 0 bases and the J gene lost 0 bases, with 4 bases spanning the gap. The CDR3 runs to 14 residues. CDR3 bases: TGTGCCAGCAGCTTAGCGCACAGCACAGATACGCAGTATTTT. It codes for CASSLAHSTDTQYF.

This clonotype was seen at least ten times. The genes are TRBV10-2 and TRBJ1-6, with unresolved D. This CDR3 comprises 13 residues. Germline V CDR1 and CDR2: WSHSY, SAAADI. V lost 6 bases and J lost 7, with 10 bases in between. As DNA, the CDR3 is TGCGCCAGCAGCTCGGTCGAAAATTCACCCCTCCACTTT. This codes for CASSSVENSPLHF.

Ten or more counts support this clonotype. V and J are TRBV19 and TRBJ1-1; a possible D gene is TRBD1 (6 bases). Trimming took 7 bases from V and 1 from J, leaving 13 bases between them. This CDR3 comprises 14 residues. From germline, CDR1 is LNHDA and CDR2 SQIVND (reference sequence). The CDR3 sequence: CASNGLTGNTEAFF. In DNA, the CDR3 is TGTGCCAGTAATGGGCTGACAGGGAACACTGAAGCTTTCTTT.

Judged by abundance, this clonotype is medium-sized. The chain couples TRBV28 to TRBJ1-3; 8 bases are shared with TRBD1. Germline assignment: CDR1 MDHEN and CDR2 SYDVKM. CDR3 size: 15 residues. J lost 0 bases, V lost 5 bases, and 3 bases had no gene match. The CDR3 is CASSPDRGSGNTIYF. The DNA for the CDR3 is TGTGCCAGCAGTCCCGACAGGGGCTCTGGAAACACCATATATTTT.

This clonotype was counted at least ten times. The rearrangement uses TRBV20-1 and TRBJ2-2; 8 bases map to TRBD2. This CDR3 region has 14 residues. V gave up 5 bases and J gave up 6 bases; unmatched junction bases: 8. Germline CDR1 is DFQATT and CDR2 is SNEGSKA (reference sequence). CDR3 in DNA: TGCAGTGCTCGCTACCGGGGGGGTCCCGGGGAGCTGTTTTTT. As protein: CSARYRGGPGELFF.

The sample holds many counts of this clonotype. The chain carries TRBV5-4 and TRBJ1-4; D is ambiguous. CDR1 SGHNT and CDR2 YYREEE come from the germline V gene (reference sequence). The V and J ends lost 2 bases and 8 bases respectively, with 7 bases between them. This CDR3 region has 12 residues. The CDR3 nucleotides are TGTGCCAGCAGCTTTTTGGGGGAAAAACTGTTTTTT. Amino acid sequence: CASSFLGEKLFF. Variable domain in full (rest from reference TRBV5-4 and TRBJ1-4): ETGVTQSPTHLIKTRGQQVTLRCSSQSGHNTVSWYQQALGQGPQFIFQYYREEENGRGNFPPRFSGLQFPNYSSELNVNALELDDSALYLCASSFLGEKLFFGSGTQLSVL.

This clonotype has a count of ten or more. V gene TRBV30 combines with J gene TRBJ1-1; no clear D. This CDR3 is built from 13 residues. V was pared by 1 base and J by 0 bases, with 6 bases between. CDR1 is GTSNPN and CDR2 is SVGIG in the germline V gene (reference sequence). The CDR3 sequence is CAWSGVLNTEAFF. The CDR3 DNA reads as TGTGCCTGGAGTGGGGTTTTGAACACTGAAGCTTTCTTT.

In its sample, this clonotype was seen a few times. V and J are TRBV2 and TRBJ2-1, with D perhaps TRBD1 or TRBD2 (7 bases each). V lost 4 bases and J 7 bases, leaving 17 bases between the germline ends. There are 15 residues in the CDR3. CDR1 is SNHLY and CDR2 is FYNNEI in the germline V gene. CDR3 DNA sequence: TGTGCCAGCAGTGGGGAGGGGGCGCGGGGAAATGAGCAGTTCTTC. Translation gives CASSGEGARGNEQFF.

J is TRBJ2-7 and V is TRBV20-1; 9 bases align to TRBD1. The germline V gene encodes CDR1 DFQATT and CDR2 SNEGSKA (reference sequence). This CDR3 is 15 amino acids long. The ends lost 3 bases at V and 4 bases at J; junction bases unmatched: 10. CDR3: CSARGPGTGTYEQYF. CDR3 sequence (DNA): TGCAGTGCTAGGGGCCCCGGGACAGGGACTTACGAGCAGTACTTC.

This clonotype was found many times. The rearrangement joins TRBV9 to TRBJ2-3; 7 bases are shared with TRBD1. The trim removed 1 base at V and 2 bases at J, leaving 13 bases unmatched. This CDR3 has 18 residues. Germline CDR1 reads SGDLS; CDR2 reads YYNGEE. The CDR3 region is CASSVNWEQTGITDTQYF. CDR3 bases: TGTGCCAGCAGCGTAAATTGGGAACAGACAGGGATCACAGATACGCAGTATTTT. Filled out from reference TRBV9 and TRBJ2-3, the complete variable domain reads DSGVTQTPKHLITATGQRVTLRCSPRSGDLSVYWYQQSLDQGLQFLIQYYNGEERAKGNILERFSAQQFPDLHSELNLSSLELGDSALYFCASSVNWEQTGITDTQYFGPGTRLTVL.

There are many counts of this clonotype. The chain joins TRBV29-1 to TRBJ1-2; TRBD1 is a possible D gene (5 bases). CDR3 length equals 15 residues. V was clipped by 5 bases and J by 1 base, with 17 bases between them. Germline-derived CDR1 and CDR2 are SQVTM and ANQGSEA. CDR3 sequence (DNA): TGCAGCGTTCTAACTTTTGGGGACGGTAACTATGGCTACACCTTC. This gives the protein CSVLTFGDGNYGYTF.

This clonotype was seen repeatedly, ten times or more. CDR3 sequence reads: CASSVATGYGYTF. In DNA, the CDR3 is TGTGCCAGCAGCGTAGCCACGGGGTATGGCTACACCTTC. The chain joins TRBV9 to TRBJ1-2; D is unresolved. The length of the CDR3 is 13 residues. Trimming pared 0 bases from V and 5 bases from J, leaving 8 bases between. Per the germline V gene, CDR1 is SGDLS and CDR2 is YYNGEE. Supplemented by reference TRBV9 and TRBJ1-2, the full variable domain reads DSGVTQTPKHLITATGQRVTLRCSPRSGDLSVYWYQQSLDQGLQFLIQYYNGEERAKGNILERFSAQQFPDLHSELNLSSLELGDSALYFCASSVATGYGYTFGSGTRLTVV.

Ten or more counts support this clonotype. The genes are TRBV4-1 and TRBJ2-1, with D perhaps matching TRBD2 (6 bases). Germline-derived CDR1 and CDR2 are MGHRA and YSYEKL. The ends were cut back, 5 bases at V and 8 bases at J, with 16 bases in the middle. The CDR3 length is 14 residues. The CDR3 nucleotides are TGCGCCAGCAGCGTTGGGGGGACGGAGGATGAGCAGTTCTTC. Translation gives CASSVGGTEDEQFF.

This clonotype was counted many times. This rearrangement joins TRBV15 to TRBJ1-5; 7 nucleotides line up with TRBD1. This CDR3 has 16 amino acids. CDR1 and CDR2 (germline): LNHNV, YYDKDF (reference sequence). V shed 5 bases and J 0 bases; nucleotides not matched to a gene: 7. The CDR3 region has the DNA TGTGCCACCAGCGGGGACAGATCATATAGCAATCAGCCCCAGCATTTT. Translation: CATSGDRSYSNQPQHF.

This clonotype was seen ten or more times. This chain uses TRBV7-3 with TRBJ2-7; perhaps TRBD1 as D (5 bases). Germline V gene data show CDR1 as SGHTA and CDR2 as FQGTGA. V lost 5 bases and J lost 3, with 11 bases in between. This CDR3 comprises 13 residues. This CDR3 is CASSQIGDYEQYF. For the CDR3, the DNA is TGTGCCAGCAGCCAGATAGGGGACTACGAGCAGTACTTC.

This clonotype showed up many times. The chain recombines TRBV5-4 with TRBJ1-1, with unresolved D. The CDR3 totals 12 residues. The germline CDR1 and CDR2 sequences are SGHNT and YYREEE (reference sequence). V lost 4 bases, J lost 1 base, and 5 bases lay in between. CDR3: CASSPENTEAFF. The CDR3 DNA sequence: TGTGCCAGCAGCCCGGAGAACACTGAAGCTTTCTTT.

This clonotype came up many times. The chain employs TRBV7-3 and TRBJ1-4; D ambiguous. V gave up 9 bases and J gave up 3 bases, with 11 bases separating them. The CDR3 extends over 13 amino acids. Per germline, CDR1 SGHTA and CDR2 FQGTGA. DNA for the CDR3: TGTGCCAGAAACGTTTGGGCTAATGAAAAACTGTTTTTT. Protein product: CARNVWANEKLFF.